These 27 T cell receptor beta chains were sequenced from one sample in a study of shared T cell receptors in the human thymus. The assay was immunoSEQ multiplex PCR, and TCRdb's table has in-frame clones only and misses some. Of about 380,000 clones detected, 95% appear once; the ten largest clones hold roughly 0.02%. The sequenced sample consisted of thymocytes. These receptors came from a human donor.

This chain uses TRBV6-1 with TRBJ2-7, with 7 bases that match TRBD2. CDR3 length equals 14 residues. Germline values: CDR1 MNHNS, CDR2 SASEGT. The ends lost 6 bases at V and 0 bases at J; junction bases unmatched: 5. CDR3 bases: TGTGCCAGCAGGGGGGGGATCAGCTCCTACGAGCAGTACTTC. It specifies CASRGGISSYEQYF.

The V gene is TRBV5-5, the J gene TRBJ2-7, with D uncertain. Germline V gene data show CDR1 as SGHKS and CDR2 as YYEKEE (reference sequence). Trimming removed 1 base at V and 1 base at J, with 9 bases between. The CDR3 loop spans 14 amino acids. Here the CDR3 reads CASSLLLDSYEQYF. Written as DNA, the CDR3 is TGTGCCAGCAGCTTGTTGTTGGATTCCTACGAGCAGTACTTC.

This clone was seen once. The V call is TRBV5-5, the J call TRBJ1-4; 10 nucleotides align to TRBD1. From germline, CDR1 is SGHKS and CDR2 YYEKEE (reference sequence). The CDR3 is made up of 19 amino acids. J gave up 0 bases and V 3 bases, and 11 bases lay outside the gene matches. Here the CDR3 reads CASSSSTRDRGTTNEKLFF. Here the CDR3 DNA reads TGTGCCAGCAGCTCCTCTACCCGGGACAGGGGCACAACTAATGAAAAACTGTTTTTT.

The chain links TRBV4-1 to TRBJ1-3; possibly TRBD1 for D (5 bases). Trimming shortened V by 10 bases and J by 1 base, and 20 bases separated the two germline ends. Germline V gene sequence: CDR1 MGHRA, CDR2 YSYEKL. This CDR3 spans 16 amino acids. Here the CDR3 reads CATSPGERPSGNTIYF. The CDR3 DNA follows: TGCGCCACCTCGCCGGGGGAGCGTCCGTCTGGAAACACCATATATTTT.

The chain combines TRBV18 with TRBJ1-2; possibly TRBD1 for D (5 bases). Germline loops: CDR1 KGHSH, CDR2 LQKENI. CDR3 length: 15 residues. Trimming stripped 3 bases from V and 5 bases from J, with 16 bases between. CDR3 in amino acids: CASSPETTGPYGYTF. In nucleotides, the CDR3 is TGTGCCAGCTCACCTGAGACGACGGGACCTTATGGCTACACCTTC.

The chain is built from TRBV6-6 and TRBJ2-3; D not resolved. CDR1 is MNHNY and CDR2 is SVGAGI in the germline V gene (reference sequence). There are 10 residues in the CDR3. V was shortened by 4 bases and J by 7 bases, with 3 bases between the two germline ends. DNA of the CDR3: TGTGCCAGCAGTTCGAATACGCAGTATTTT. Residues: CASSSNTQYF.

The V and J genes are TRBV27 and TRBJ2-7; TRBD2 aligns across 7 bases. The V gene's germline CDR1 is MNHEY and CDR2 SMNVEV (reference sequence). The length of the CDR3 is 14 residues. V lost 3 bases, J lost 4 bases, and 6 bases stayed unmatched. Written as DNA, the CDR3 is TGTGCCAGCAGTTTTTGGGGGGGTCAATACGAGCAGTACTTC. Protein product: CASSFWGGQYEQYF.

This sequence joins TRBV7-2 and TRBJ1-1, with D maybe TRBD1 (5 bases). The germline V and J ends were trimmed by 5 bases and 4 bases, with 11 bases remaining between them. CDR1 and CDR2 (germline): SGHTA, FQGNSA. The CDR3 consists of 13 residues. CDR3 sequence reads: CASSTSGGTEAFF. Written as DNA, the CDR3 is TGTGCCAGCAGCACCTCGGGGGGCACTGAAGCTTTCTTT.

The chain joins TRBV27 to TRBJ2-1; 11 bases are a match to TRBD1. The CDR3 spans 17 residues. Germline trimming cut 6 bases from V and 5 bases from J; bases unmatched to any gene: 12. Germline CDR1 is MNHEY and CDR2 is SMNVEV (reference sequence). CDR3: CASSRNRDRGGNNEQFF. As DNA, the CDR3 is TGTGCCAGCAGCCGTAACCGGGACAGGGGGGGTAACAATGAGCAGTTCTTC.

The J gene is TRBJ2-7, the V gene TRBV9; 10 positions agree with TRBD1. This CDR3 region has 17 residues. J was trimmed by 3 bases and V by 3 bases; bases with no gene match: 12. The V gene's germline CDR1 is SGDLS and CDR2 YYNGEE. The CDR3 DNA reads TGTGCCAGCAGCGGGACCAAAGACAGGGGGCATAGCTACGAGCAGTACTTC. Its protein is CASSGTKDRGHSYEQYF. The full variable domain, with the rest looked up from reference TRBV9 and TRBJ2-7, is DSGVTQTPKHLITATGQRVTLRCSPRSGDLSVYWYQQSLDQGLQFLIQYYNGEERAKGNILERFSAQQFPDLHSELNLSSLELGDSALYFCASSGTKDRGHSYEQYFGPGTRLTVT.

The V call is TRBV11-2, the J call TRBJ2-5; TRBD2 aligns across 12 bases. The CDR3 loop spans 15 amino acids. Germline CDR1 and CDR2: SGHAT and FQNNGV. With 6 bases clipped from V and 3 bases from J, the junction kept 5 bases outside the gene matches. The CDR3 protein is CASRASGRAEETQYF. CDR3 bases: TGTGCCAGCAGGGCTAGCGGGAGGGCCGAAGAGACCCAGTACTTC.

The J gene is TRBJ2-7, the V gene TRBV28; 7 nucleotides line up with TRBD1. The J segment lost 6 bases and the V segment lost 7 bases, leaving 12 bases of the junction unmatched. Germline CDR1 reads MDHEN; CDR2 reads SYDVKM. CDR3 length equals 14 residues. The CDR3, as DNA: TGTGCCAGCACCAAGACCGACAGGGCGGTCGAGCAGTACTTC. Translated, it gives CASTKTDRAVEQYF.

The gene calls are TRBV20-1 and TRBJ2-3, with D unclear. CDR1 is DFQATT, CDR2 SNEGSKA, per germline (reference sequence). CDR3 length: 10 amino acids. The chain's CDR3 is CRSSSDTQYF. CDR3 nucleotides: TGCAGGTCATCCTCAGATACGCAGTATTTT.

The gene calls are TRBV27 and TRBJ2-4, with D maybe TRBD2 (5 bases). This CDR3 contains 15 residues. CDR1 and CDR2 from the germline V gene are MNHEY and SMNVEV (reference sequence). Trimming pared 8 bases from V and 0 bases from J, leaving 14 bases between. CDR3 bases: TGTGCCAGCTCAATCAATGGACTAGCCAAAAACATTCAGTACTTC. This encodes CASSINGLAKNIQYF.

The rearrangement links TRBV21-1 to TRBJ2-3; TRBD2 reflects the table's D call only, with no check against the DNA. TRBV21-1 is termed a pseudogene. This CDR3 is built from 13 residues. The CDR3 here is CASSISLPDTQYF. The CDR3, as DNA: TGTGCCAGCAGCATAAGCCTTCCCGATACGCAGTATTTT.

This sequence joins TRBV29-1 and TRBJ2-7; 8 bases line up with TRBD1. The junction had 9 bases not matched to a gene; V was cut back by 4 bases and J by 1 base. This CDR3 region has 15 residues. CDR1 and CDR2 (germline): SQVTM, ANQGSEA. The CDR3 loop reads CSVVPRQGISYEQYF. The CDR3 DNA follows: TGCAGCGTTGTTCCCCGACAGGGGATTTCCTACGAGCAGTACTTC.

The J gene is TRBJ1-1, the V gene TRBV30, with 7 nucleotides matching TRBD1. V lost 1 base, J lost 10 bases, and 12 bases stayed unmatched. Germline V gene lookup returns CDR1 GTSNPN and CDR2 SVGIG (reference sequence). The CDR3 length is 14 residues. CDR3 in amino acids: CAWSGDRVRLGAFF. CDR3 bases: TGTGCCTGGAGTGGAGACAGGGTGCGGTTAGGAGCTTTCTTT.

The rearrangement links TRBV4-3 to TRBJ2-1; D may be TRBD2 (6 bases). The germline gives CDR1 LGHNA, CDR2 YSLEER. V lost 0 bases to trimming and J lost 5 bases, with 14 bases between them. The CDR3 has 16 residues. For the CDR3, the DNA is TGCGCCAGCAGCCAAGACGGGTGGCGGGACCACAATGAGCAGTTCTTC. Amino acid sequence: CASSQDGWRDHNEQFF.

This rearrangement joins TRBV30 to TRBJ1-5; 8 bases agree with TRBD1. Germline trimming cut 0 bases from V and 5 bases from J; bases unmatched to any gene: 9. Germline V lookup: CDR1 GTSNPN, CDR2 SVGIG (reference sequence). This CDR3 has 16 amino acids. In nucleotides, the CDR3 is TGTGCCTGGAGTGTAGGGGACAGGACTTTATATCAGCCCCAGCATTTT. Protein: CAWSVGDRTLYQPQHF.

CDR3 nucleotide sequence: TGCAGTGGACAGGATCAAGAGACCCAGTACTTC. Encoded protein: CSGQDQETQYF. The gene calls are TRBV20-1 and TRBJ2-5; weak D call: TRBD1 (6 bases). V lost 7 bases and J lost 2, with 8 bases in between. Germline-derived CDR1 and CDR2 are DFQATT and SNEGSKA (reference sequence). The CDR3 extends over 11 amino acids.

V gene TRBV27 combines with J gene TRBJ2-5; TRBD1 matches at 11 bases. The length of the CDR3 is 16 residues. After removal of 4 bases from V and 4 bases from J, the junction contained 8 bases not matched to a gene. From germline, CDR1 is MNHEY and CDR2 SMNVEV (reference sequence). CDR3 region: CASSWAGTGGGETQYF. CDR3 nucleotides: TGTGCCAGCAGTTGGGCCGGGACAGGGGGTGGAGAGACCCAGTACTTC.

The rearrangement uses TRBV28 and TRBJ1-3; D is undetermined. The CDR3 covers 15 residues. V was cut by 6 bases and J by 0 bases, with 12 bases left in between. Germline CDR1 and CDR2: MDHEN and SYDVKM. The DNA for the CDR3 is TGTGCCAGCAGCTTGGCCCGAACCTCTGGAAACACCATATATTTT. The encoded protein is CASSLARTSGNTIYF.

J is TRBJ2-7 and V is TRBV6-6; 12 nucleotides agree with TRBD1. The CDR3 has 16 amino acids. V dropped 0 bases and J dropped 5; count of bases not matched to a gene: 5. Germline CDR1 is MNHNY and CDR2 is SVGAGI (reference sequence). CDR3 sequence (DNA): TGTGCCAGCAGTTACTCGAGGGGACAGGGGGCCCACGAGCAGTACTTC. Its translation is CASSYSRGQGAHEQYF.

V and J are TRBV28 and TRBJ2-2; TRBD1 matches at 8 bases. V lost 6 bases, J lost 3 bases, and 9 bases stayed unmatched. The CDR3 totals 16 residues. Germline loops: CDR1 MDHEN, CDR2 SYDVKM. The CDR3 reads CASRVRQGSDTGELFF. For the CDR3, the DNA is TGTGCCAGCAGGGTCCGACAGGGGTCGGACACCGGGGAGCTGTTTTTT. Full variable domain (rest looked up from reference TRBV28 and TRBJ2-2): DVKVTQSSRYLVKRTGEKVFLECVQDMDHENMFWYRQDPGLGLRLIYFSYDVKMKEKGDIPEGYSVSREKKERFSLILESASTNQTSMYLCASRVRQGSDTGELFFGEGSRLTVL.

This clone was detected only once. V gene TRBV12-1 combines with J gene TRBJ2-3; the table names TRBD1, a call not compared with the DNA. TRBV12-1 is shown as a pseudogene. The CDR3 sequence is 18 residues long. In DNA, the CDR3 is TGTGCCAGCAGCCTACAGAGACTCCAGGGGGAAGGCACAGATACGCAGTATTTT. It yields the protein CASSLQRLQGEGTDTQYF.

The chain joins TRBV7-8 to TRBJ2-3, with 8 nucleotides matching TRBD2. The CDR3 is made up of 16 amino acids. Germline V gene sequence: CDR1 SGHVS, CDR2 FQNEAQ. The ends lost 5 bases at V and 3 bases at J; junction bases unmatched: 10. The CDR3 reads CASSPRGGVWTDTQYF. The CDR3 coding sequence is TGTGCCAGCAGCCCCCGGGGGGGTGTTTGGACAGATACGCAGTATTTT.

This sequence joins TRBV27 and TRBJ1-1, with 8 bases fitting TRBD1. The CDR3 spans 14 residues. Germline CDR1 is MNHEY and CDR2 is SMNVEV (reference sequence). V lost 7 bases to trimming and J lost 1 base; unmatched junction nucleotides: 5. The CDR3 coding sequence is TGTGCCAGCATCCCGACAGGGGCGAACACTGAAGCTTTCTTT. This sequence encodes CASIPTGANTEAFF.